Below, one T cell receptor (beta chain) is given with its context. Its antigen is not identified. The V segment lost 3 bases and the J segment 6 bases; nucleotides outside the gene matches: 6. This CDR3 contains 17 residues. CDR1 and CDR2 from the germline V gene are MDHEN and SYDVKM. The data are from a study of T-cell memory formation after mild COVID-19. Study-wide results and caveats: Confirmation was lacking for SARS-CoV-2 specificity of second-wave clones that peaked on day 37. CD4/CD8 balance held among clones contracting day 15 to 85, and later expanders leaned CD4+. Within pre-infection memory, some responding clones were found, suggesting cross-reactive memory joined.

Sample barcodes and UMIs were carried by the TCR alpha and TCR beta cDNA libraries that 5'RACE generated with constant-segment primers. TCRdb reprocessed the 5' RACE reads via MiXCR and lists one record per CDR3 protein. The table lists some 320,000 distinct CDR3 sequences, approximately 15% of them singletons. The receptor comes from a man aged 18 to 30 who had mild COVID-19 (a few samples of this study predate the infection). Cell type and time point are not known. The sample comprised PBMCs or a T cell subset sorted from them (not recorded which). The gene calls are TRBV28 and TRBJ2-3, with TRBD2 identical over 16 bases. DNA of the CDR3: TGTGCCAGCAGTTTGGGGACTAGCGGGGGGGCATGGGATACGCAGTATTTT. Its translation is CASSLGTSGGAWDTQYF.